Sequencing of this T cell receptor (beta chain) was carried out in a study of blood T cell repertoires in COVID-19. Study at large: The analysed material was cDNA or gDNA that came from T cells, B-cell-depleted T cells, or PBMCs.

Trimming removed 0 bases from V and 3 bases from J, with 7 bases in between. The CDR3 totals 13 residues. Germline V CDR1 and CDR2: SGHRS, YFSETQ. As originally analysed: Counts of nucleated cells, estimated from reference gene primer amplification, were obtained. Clones were read by immunoSEQ multiplex PCR, and TCRdb kept only the in-frame ones, dropping some. V, J and clone size derive from that table, while D and trimming were established from the DNA sequence. The table has roughly 150,000 clones, around four fifths seen once; the top ten hold around 6.2%. This TCR came from a woman in her 40s who had recovered from COVID-19. The chain has TRBV5-1 and TRBJ2-7; D is undetermined. Specimen: PBMCs or T cells enriched from blood (not recorded which). CDR3 sequence reads: CASSLGLGYEQYF. The CDR3 DNA is TGCGCCAGCAGCTTGGGTCTCGGCTACGAGCAGTACTTC.